Presented here are 18 T cell receptor beta chains from one specimen sequenced in a study of blood T cell repertoires in COVID-19. Produced via immunoSEQ multiplex PCR; TCRdb's table is partial and in-frame only. The table lists about 64,000 clones, around nine tenths of them singletons. The sequenced sample was PBMCs or T cells enriched from blood (not recorded which). The receptor source for this set is a woman aged 40 to 55 who had recovered from COVID-19.

The gene calls are TRBV6-5 and TRBJ1-1; D gene ambiguous. Looked up from germline, CDR1 is MNHEY and CDR2 is SVGAGI. Trimming took 5 bases from V and 4 from J, leaving 14 bases between them. This CDR3 has 14 residues. CDR3 region: CASSPPSGSTEAFF. In DNA, the CDR3 is TGTGCCAGCAGTCCCCCCAGCGGGAGCACTGAAGCTTTCTTT.

The chain uses TRBV3-1 (or the pseudogene TRBV3-2) and TRBJ1-2, with a weak D call TRBD1 (5 bases). V was trimmed by 0 bases and J by 7 bases, leaving 12 bases between them. The CDR3 has 14 amino acids. Germline CDR1 LGHDT, CDR2 YNNKEL (reference sequence). The CDR3 region has the DNA TGTGCCAGCAGCCAAGAAGGTGTGCAGGGTGGCTACACCTTC. Protein sequence: CASSQEGVQGGYTF.

The sample holds a few counts of this clone. The J gene is TRBJ1-2, the V gene TRBV4-1; D gene uncertain. The ends were cut back, 5 bases at V and 0 bases at J, with 10 bases in the middle. This CDR3 is built from 14 residues. CDR1 and CDR2 (germline): MGHRA, YSYEKL. CDR3: CASSALGTNYGYTF. Here the CDR3 DNA reads TGCGCCAGCAGCGCCCTCGGGACTAACTATGGCTACACCTTC.

The chain couples TRBV18 to TRBJ2-7, with 7 bases identical to TRBD1. CDR1 is KGHSH and CDR2 is LQKENI in the germline V gene. V trimming: 3 bases; J trimming: 0 bases; junction bases outside the gene matches: 5. This CDR3 spans 15 amino acids. CDR3 amino acids: CASSPPGTASYEQYF. CDR3 DNA: TGTGCCAGCTCACCGCCCGGGACAGCCTCCTACGAGCAGTACTTC.

The V call is TRBV24-1, the J call TRBJ2-2, with TRBD1 matching over 7 bases. CDR3 length: 13 amino acids. Germline values: CDR1 KGHDR, CDR2 SFDVKD. After removal of 12 bases from V and 1 base from J, the junction contained 4 bases not matched to a gene. In DNA form, the CDR3 reads TGTGCCGTCCGGGACAGGAACACCGGGGAGCTGTTTTTT. The encoded protein is CAVRDRNTGELFF.

The chain is built from TRBV6-4 and TRBJ2-6; D remains unclear. Germline values: CDR1 MRHNA, CDR2 SNTAGT. The V end lost 0 bases, the J end lost 0 bases, and 9 bases lay between the germline ends. The CDR3 contains 17 residues. The CDR3 DNA sequence: TGTGCCAGCAGTGACTCTTCGTCCTACTCTGGGGCCAACGTCCTGACTTTC. Its protein product is CASSDSSSYSGANVLTF.

J is TRBJ2-7 and V is TRBV15; possibly TRBD2 for D (5 bases). V lost 0 bases and J lost 6, with 9 bases in between. Germline loops: CDR1 LNHNV, CDR2 YYDKDF (reference sequence). The CDR3 loop spans 13 amino acids. The CDR3: CATSRDGEREQYF. For the CDR3, the DNA is TGTGCCACCAGCAGAGACGGGGAGCGCGAGCAGTACTTC. The full variable domain, its missing parts supplied by reference TRBV15 and TRBJ2-7, is DAMVIQNPRYQVTQFGKPVTLSCSQTLNHNVMYWYQQKSSQAPKLLFHYYDKDFNNEADTPDNFQSRRPNTSFCFLDIRSPGLGDTAMYLCATSRDGEREQYFGPGTRLTVT.

The rearrangement joins TRBV6-6 to TRBJ2-7; D unresolved. With 0 bases removed from V and 3 bases from J, the gap between germline ends came to 6 bases. Looked up from germline, CDR1 is MNHNY and CDR2 is SVGAGI (reference sequence). The CDR3 totals 13 residues. In nucleotides, the CDR3 is TGTGCCAGCAGTTACTCGCAGGTCTACGAGCAGTACTTC. Translation gives CASSYSQVYEQYF.

The chain employs TRBV6-6 and TRBJ1-3; 7 bases map to TRBD1. J was trimmed by 3 bases and V by 5 bases; bases with no gene match: 16. This CDR3 region has 18 residues. Per the germline V gene, CDR1 is MNHNY and CDR2 is SVGAGI (reference sequence). CDR3 in DNA: TGTGCCAGCAGTCCCCCACAGGGGCAGGGGAACTTTGGAAACACCATATATTTT. Protein sequence: CASSPPQGQGNFGNTIYF.

The chain has TRBV12-3 or TRBV12-4 and TRBJ1-2; D gene ambiguous. The CDR3 runs to 13 residues. V lost 1 base, J lost 5 bases, and 8 bases lay in between. The CDR3, as DNA: TGTGCCAGCAGTTTAGATTCTGTTTATGGCTACACCTTC. Encoded protein: CASSLDSVYGYTF.

This chain joins TRBV12-3 or TRBV12-4 and TRBJ1-5; D is possibly TRBD1 (5 bases). The V end was cut by 7 bases, the J end by 5 bases, with 9 bases between. This CDR3 is 12 amino acids long. CDR3 DNA sequence: TGTGCCAGCACCTCGGGGGATCAGCCCCAGCATTTT. It is translated as CASTSGDQPQHF.

The chain is built from TRBV14 and TRBJ1-2; unclear D gene. This CDR3 has 14 residues. In germline, CDR1 is SGHDN, CDR2 FVKESK. V lost 4 bases and J lost 3, with 12 bases in between. CDR3 coding DNA: TGTGCCAGCAGCCGAGGAACACAATACTATGGCTACACCTTC. Protein: CASSRGTQYYGYTF.

The chain is built from TRBV19 and TRBJ2-1; TRBD2 agrees at 9 bases. The CDR3 loop spans 13 amino acids. Germline loops: CDR1 LNHDA, CDR2 SQIVND (reference sequence). V gave up 8 bases and J gave up 4 bases; unmatched junction bases: 3. CDR3 DNA: TGTGCCAGTGGAGCGGGGGGTTACAATGAGCAGTTCTTC. Translating gives CASGAGGYNEQFF.

Here the CDR3 DNA reads TGTGCCAGAGTACCGGGACAGAAGTATGGCTACACCTTC. The encoded protein is CARVPGQKYGYTF. The genes are TRBV3-1 (or the pseudogene TRBV3-2) and TRBJ1-2; 7 bases map to TRBD1. Germline trimming cut 9 bases from V and 5 bases from J; bases unmatched to any gene: 9. The V gene's germline CDR1 is LGHDT and CDR2 YNNKEL (reference sequence). The CDR3 has 13 amino acids.

The chain joins TRBV27 to TRBJ1-5; possible D gene TRBD1, 6 bases. V shed 0 bases and J shed 6 bases, with 15 bases lying between them. CDR1 MNHEY and CDR2 SMNVEV come from the germline V gene (reference sequence). This CDR3 contains 16 residues. The CDR3 nucleotides are TGTGCCAGCAGTTTATCGTCAGGCCCAGGGGCTCAGCCCCAGCATTTT. Protein: CASSLSSGPGAQPQHF.

J is TRBJ1-1 and V is TRBV5-1, with TRBD1 matching over 9 bases. The trim removed 5 bases at V and 0 bases at J, leaving 11 bases unmatched. Germline V lookup: CDR1 SGHRS, CDR2 YFSETQ. The CDR3 contains 17 residues. CDR3 in amino acids: CASRPGQGGGMNTEAFF. The CDR3 DNA reads TGCGCCAGCAGACCGGGACAGGGCGGAGGGATGAACACTGAAGCTTTCTTT.

This chain joins TRBV6-4 and TRBJ2-2, with 10 bases matching TRBD2. Germline-derived CDR1 and CDR2 are MRHNA and SNTAGT. With 8 bases clipped from V and 4 bases from J, the junction kept 7 bases outside the gene matches. CDR3 length equals 15 residues. CDR3 sequence: CASRSGGETTGELFF. The CDR3 DNA sequence: TGTGCCAGCCGAAGCGGGGGGGAAACCACCGGGGAGCTGTTTTTT.

This sequence joins TRBV18 and TRBJ1-2; tentative D call: TRBD1 (6 bases). CDR1 and CDR2 from the germline V gene are KGHSH and LQKENI. The CDR3 is 14 amino acids. V was clipped by 2 bases and J by 5 bases, with 12 bases between them. CDR3 in amino acids: CASSPRGHRYGYTF. CDR3 sequence (DNA): TGTGCCAGCTCACCAAGGGGACACCGTTATGGCTACACCTTC.